These 25 T cell receptor beta chains came from one sample sequenced in a study of technical replicates of blood from a few donors. TCRdb's table, derived via immunoSEQ multiplex PCR, lists solely in-frame clones and lacks some. Of roughly 50,000 clones listed, about 95% are singletons. Sequencing was done on a sample of PBMCs. Receptor source: a human donor in good health. Some clones in this sample may be carry-over from other donors' samples.

The rearrangement joins TRBV7-3 to TRBJ1-5; D possibly corresponds to TRBD1 (6 bases). CDR3 length: 13 residues. Germline assignment: CDR1 SGHTA and CDR2 FQGTGA. Trimming took off 1 base at V and 7 bases at J, with 8 bases between the two ends. The CDR3 DNA reads TGTGCCAGCAGCTTAAGCGGGGGCCAGCCCCAGCATTTT. Translated, it gives CASSLSGGQPQHF.

The V call is TRBV7-2, the J call TRBJ2-5, with 10 bases identical to TRBD2. The CDR3 is 18 amino acids. J lost 5 bases, V lost 1 base, and 13 bases had no gene match. The germline V gene encodes CDR1 SGHTA and CDR2 FQGNSA. The chain's CDR3 is CASSLVGLAGAQGETQYF. The DNA for the CDR3 is TGTGCCAGCAGCTTAGTTGGCCTAGCGGGGGCTCAGGGGGAGACCCAGTACTTC.

The chain carries TRBV4-3 and TRBJ2-7; 7 bases line up with TRBD2. The J segment lost 7 bases and the V segment lost 0 bases, leaving 3 bases of the junction unmatched. Per germline, CDR1 LGHNA and CDR2 YSLEER. This CDR3 contains 13 residues. The CDR3 loop reads CASSQDWGGEQYF. DNA for the CDR3: TGCGCCAGCAGCCAAGATTGGGGGGGGGAGCAGTACTTC.

The chain joins TRBV9 to TRBJ2-3, with D unresolved. Per germline, CDR1 SGDLS and CDR2 YYNGEE. V was clipped by 4 bases and J by 0 bases, with 12 bases between them. There are 15 residues in the CDR3. The CDR3 spells CASSRGAVSTDTQYF. CDR3 sequence (DNA): TGTGCCAGCAGCAGAGGTGCCGTTAGCACAGATACGCAGTATTTT.

The chain employs TRBV7-3 and TRBJ1-1, with 7 nucleotides matching TRBD1. The CDR3 has 13 amino acids. The ends lost 5 bases at V and 1 base at J; junction bases unmatched: 1. In germline, CDR1 is SGHTA, CDR2 FQGTGA. The chain's CDR3 is CASSGQENTEAFF. CDR3 nucleotide sequence: TGTGCCAGCAGCGGACAGGAGAACACTGAAGCTTTCTTT.

The V and J genes are TRBV4-3 and TRBJ2-1, with 8 bases matching TRBD2. Trimming took 6 bases from V and 4 from J; bases not matched to a gene: 8. CDR3 length: 15 amino acids. Germline V gene sequence: CDR1 LGHNA, CDR2 YSLEER. CDR3 nucleotides: TGCGCCAGCAGTACTACTAGCGGAGATTACAATGAGCAGTTCTTC. Protein sequence: CASSTTSGDYNEQFF.

This clone was seen many times. The chain has TRBV7-9 and TRBJ2-7; 8 positions match TRBD1. The CDR3 consists of 13 residues. V trimming: 6 bases; J trimming: 3 bases; junction bases outside the gene matches: 4. Germline CDR1 SEHNR, CDR2 FQNEAQ (reference sequence). In nucleotides, the CDR3 is TGTGCCAGCAGTCTACAGGGGGACTACGAGCAGTACTTC. Protein sequence: CASSLQGDYEQYF.

The genes are TRBV19 and TRBJ2-2, with 10 bases identical to TRBD2. CDR3 length equals 17 residues. Trimming took 7 bases from V and 5 from J; bases not matched to a gene: 13. Germline CDR1 is LNHDA and CDR2 is SQIVND (reference sequence). CDR3 bases: TGTGCCAGTACGGCGGGGAGCGGGGGGGCAGGAACCGGGGAGCTGTTTTTT. Translation gives CASTAGSGGAGTGELFF.

This rearrangement joins TRBV13 to TRBJ2-3; 7 bases map to TRBD1. CDR3 length equals 18 residues. CDR1 is PRHDT and CDR2 is FYEKMQ in the germline V gene (reference sequence). J gave up 1 base and V 6 bases, and 16 bases lay outside the gene matches. CDR3 sequence (DNA): TGTGCCAGCAGTCCAGGGAAGGGGGCGAGTCTTGGCACAGATACGCAGTATTTT. This encodes CASSPGKGASLGTDTQYF.

The genes are TRBV7-2 and TRBJ2-7; D may be TRBD2 (6 bases). Germline assignment: CDR1 SGHTA and CDR2 FQGNSA. The CDR3 covers 15 residues. V was trimmed by 4 bases and J by 3 bases, leaving 16 bases between them. CDR3 DNA: TGTGCCAGCAGCTACCTCGTGGGACTTAGCTACGAGCAGTACTTC. Its protein product is CASSYLVGLSYEQYF.

This clone was seen just once. The V call is TRBV6-1, the J call TRBJ1-2; D is ambiguous. V was cut by 2 bases and J by 8 bases, with 24 bases left in between. Germline V gene data show CDR1 as MNHNS and CDR2 as SASEGT. CDR3 length equals 17 residues. The DNA for the CDR3 is TGTGCCAGCAGTGAACGGGCTGTGGGGAGAGGTTTACCCGGCTACACCTTC. Protein sequence: CASSERAVGRGLPGYTF.

The V and J genes are TRBV16 and TRBJ1-2; D is perhaps TRBD1 (5 bases). The CDR3 extends over 16 amino acids. CDR1 is KGHSY, CDR2 FQNENV, per germline. With 1 base removed from V and 4 bases from J, the gap between germline ends came to 16 bases. The CDR3 loop reads CASSQLGGADVYGYTF. DNA of the CDR3: TGTGCCAGCAGCCAATTAGGCGGGGCGGATGTCTATGGCTACACCTTC. Full variable domain (outside the CDR3, taken from reference TRBV16 and TRBJ1-2): GEEVAQTPKHLVRGEGQKAKLYCAPIKGHSYVFWYQQVLKNEFKFLISFQNENVFDETGMPKERFSAKCLPNSPCSLEIQATKLEDSAVYFCASSQLGGADVYGYTFGSGTRLTVV.

V usage is TRBV27 and J usage is TRBJ2-5, with D uncertain. Deletions cut 4 bases from V and 0 bases from J, with 6 bases between. The CDR3 extends over 13 amino acids. Germline CDR1 MNHEY, CDR2 SMNVEV (reference sequence). CDR3 bases: TGTGCCAGCAGTTCCCAGTACCAAGAGACCCAGTACTTC. Protein sequence: CASSSQYQETQYF.

The chain uses TRBV27 and TRBJ2-1, with 8 bases matching TRBD2. This CDR3 has 14 amino acids. The germline V gene has CDR1 MNHEY and CDR2 SMNVEV (reference sequence). The V gene end was trimmed by 5 bases and the J gene end by 2 bases; junction bases not matched to a gene: 2. In nucleotides, the CDR3 is TGTGCCAGCAGTGCGGGGGGCCCCTACAATGAGCAGTTCTTC. It is translated as CASSAGGPYNEQFF.

The genes are TRBV18 and TRBJ2-3, with D perhaps matching TRBD2 (6 bases). CDR1 and CDR2 from the germline V gene are KGHSH and LQKENI. Trimming shortened V by 5 bases and J by 5 bases, and 11 bases separated the two germline ends. The CDR3 covers 13 residues. This chain's CDR3 is CASSVGLGDTQYF. The CDR3 bases are TGTGCCAGCTCAGTGGGACTTGGAGATACGCAGTATTTT. Full variable domain (missing parts from reference TRBV18 and TRBJ2-3): NAGVMQNPRHLVRRRGQEARLRCSPMKGHSHVYWYRQLPEEGLKFMVYLQKENIIDESGMPKERFSAEFPKEGPSILRIQQVVRGDSAAYFCASSVGLGDTQYFGPGTRLTVL.

The rearrangement joins TRBV9 to TRBJ1-2; 7 bases are a match to TRBD1. This CDR3 comprises 15 residues. Germline CDR1 and CDR2: SGDLS and YYNGEE. The trim removed 2 bases at V and 2 bases at J, leaving 6 bases unmatched. The CDR3 region is CASSVTGFTNYGYTF. In DNA form, the CDR3 reads TGTGCCAGCAGCGTGACAGGGTTTACAAACTATGGCTACACCTTC.

The V gene is TRBV5-4, the J gene TRBJ2-1, with 7 bases aligning to TRBD2. V trimming: 4 bases; J trimming: 3 bases; junction bases outside the gene matches: 7. CDR3 length: 15 amino acids. The germline gives CDR1 SGHNT, CDR2 YYREEE (reference sequence). The CDR3 bases are TGTGCCAGCAGCGCTCGGGCGGGAGACTACAATGAGCAGTTCTTC. Translation gives CASSARAGDYNEQFF.

This clone was seen once. The gene calls are TRBV7-2 and TRBJ2-3; 15 positions agree with TRBD2. The CDR3 is 18 residues long. CDR1 SGHTA and CDR2 FQGNSA come from the germline V gene. V trimming: 7 bases; J trimming: 0 bases; junction bases outside the gene matches: 8. The CDR3 coding sequence is TGTGCCAGCACCCGAAGGACTAGCGGGGGGGGTAGCACAGATACGCAGTATTTT. It translates to CASTRRTSGGGSTDTQYF.

The chain has TRBV30 and TRBJ1-4; 8 positions match TRBD1. After removal of 5 bases from V and 5 bases from J, the junction contained 7 bases not matched to a gene. Germline V lookup: CDR1 GTSNPN, CDR2 SVGIG (reference sequence). CDR3 length equals 14 residues. The CDR3 DNA reads TGTGCCTGGTCCCAGGACAGGGAGAATGAAAAACTGTTTTTT. It translates to CAWSQDRENEKLFF.

The chain links TRBV28 to TRBJ1-2; D might be TRBD1 (6 bases). The germline V and J ends were trimmed by 3 bases and 6 bases, with 17 bases remaining between them. The CDR3 is 15 amino acids. From germline, CDR1 is MDHEN and CDR2 SYDVKM. The CDR3 protein is CASSLFTGTLHGYTF. The CDR3 DNA reads TGTGCCAGCAGTTTGTTTACTGGGACACTTCATGGCTACACCTTC.

The rearrangement uses TRBV7-3 and TRBJ1-1; possibly TRBD1 for D (5 bases). The germline gives CDR1 SGHTA, CDR2 FQGTGA. The CDR3 length is 14 residues. Trimming removed 5 bases from V and 5 bases from J, with 15 bases in between. The DNA of the CDR3 is TGTGCCAGCAGCCGCTATGCGGGGGGGACTGAAGCTTTCTTT. It yields the protein CASSRYAGGTEAFF.

V is TRBV11-2 and J is TRBJ1-4; 7 bases map to TRBD1. V lost 2 bases and J lost 5; bases outside the gene matches: 5. The length of the CDR3 is 15 residues. The germline V gene encodes CDR1 SGHAT and CDR2 FQNNGV. The CDR3 bases are TGTGCCAGCAGCTTATTGGGACAGAAAAATGAAAAACTGTTTTTT. It codes for CASSLLGQKNEKLFF.

This sequence joins TRBV7-8 and TRBJ2-7; TRBD2 aligns across 9 bases. The CDR3 is made up of 17 amino acids. Per germline, CDR1 SGHVS and CDR2 FQNEAQ. Trimming cost V 4 bases and J 1 base; bases outside gene matches: 11. CDR3 residues: CASSSKIAGERSYEQYF. CDR3 nucleotides: TGTGCCAGCAGCTCAAAGATAGCGGGGGAGAGATCCTACGAGCAGTACTTC.

The rearrangement uses TRBV7-2 and TRBJ2-2; D is possibly TRBD2 (5 bases). The CDR3 length is 18 residues. The germline V and J ends were trimmed by 3 bases and 1 base, with 18 bases remaining between them. Germline CDR1 SGHTA, CDR2 FQGNSA. In DNA, the CDR3 is TGTGCCAGCAGCTTGCAAGCGGACCAACGTCTGAACACCGGGGAGCTGTTTTTT. Its translation is CASSLQADQRLNTGELFF.

The chain has TRBV7-3 and TRBJ1-1; no definite D call. Germline V gene data show CDR1 as SGHTA and CDR2 as FQGTGA. CDR3 size: 13 residues. V lost 4 bases to trimming and J lost 3 bases, with 9 bases between them. The CDR3 region has the DNA TGTGCCAGCAGCTATGATCCGGACACTGAAGCTTTCTTT. It yields the protein CASSYDPDTEAFF.